This T cell receptor (beta chain) was captured in a study of control samples from healthy donors and cancer patients. This CDR3 contains 14 residues. Trimming pared 3 bases from V and 9 bases from J, leaving 12 bases between. CDR1 is WSHSY, CDR2 SAAADI, per germline. The protocol was immunoSEQ multiplex PCR, while the TCRdb copy is restricted to in-frame clones and leaves out a portion. Here the sample spans some 140,000 clones, approximately 89% being singletons. This clone was seen only once. The chain uses TRBV10-2 and TRBJ1-6; TRBD1 is a possible D gene (5 bases). The sequenced material came from PBMCs. The sequence came from a man aged 50-60 years with head and neck cancer. The CDR3 DNA follows: TGCGCCAGCAGTGAAGGGAGGGGACGTTCACCCCTCCACTTT. Protein product: CASSEGRGRSPLHF.